One and the same sample provided the 6 T cell receptor beta chains below, sequenced in a study of shared clonotypes between healthy human individuals. The protocol was immunoSEQ multiplex PCR, while the TCRdb copy is restricted to in-frame clones and leaves out a portion. Here the sample spans about 820,000 clones, about 92% being singletons. In the naive CD8 group, cells lacked CD45RO and were positively selected for CCR7, so terminally differentiated effector memory CD45RA+ cells were left out. The material sequenced was naive CD8+ T cells sorted from blood. These receptors were collected from a man aged 25-45 years in good health.

The chain uses TRBV9 and TRBJ2-2, with 7 positions matching TRBD1. CDR3 length equals 16 residues. The germline CDR1 and CDR2 sequences are SGDLS and YYNGEE. Trimming at V came to 0 bases and at J to 3 bases, leaving 5 bases not matched to a gene. The chain's CDR3 is CASSVGLGTDTGELFF. The CDR3 nucleotides read TGTGCCAGCAGCGTAGGCCTTGGGACAGACACCGGGGAGCTGTTTTTT.

Turning to this clone: Other DNA sequences within the sample encode an identical CDR3. The V call is TRBV19, the J call TRBJ2-7; TRBD2 aligns across 8 bases. CDR3 size: 14 residues. CDR1 and CDR2 from the germline V gene are LNHDA and SQIVND (reference sequence). J gave up 2 bases and V 3 bases, and 3 bases lay outside the gene matches. The CDR3 DNA sequence: TGTGCCAGTAGTATCGGGGGGGGACCCTACGAGCAGTACTTC. Translation: CASSIGGGPYEQYF.

The chain joins TRBV7-8 to TRBJ2-5, with 13 bases aligning to TRBD2. Germline V gene sequence: CDR1 SGHVS, CDR2 FQNEAQ. This CDR3 contains 15 residues. V was pared by 3 bases and J by 3 bases, with 1 base of the junction left unmatched. Here the CDR3 DNA reads TGTGCCAGCAGCTTTACTAGCGGGAGGGAAGAGACCCAGTACTTC. As protein: CASSFTSGREETQYF. Supplemented by reference TRBV7-8 and TRBJ2-5, the full variable domain reads GAGVSQSPRYKVAKRGQDVALRCDPISGHVSLFWYQQALGQGPEFLTYFQNEAQLDKSGLPSDRFFAERPEGSVSTLKIQRTQQEDSAVYLCASSFTSGREETQYFGPGTRLLVL.

J is TRBJ2-1 and V is TRBV19; no clear D gene. The CDR3 is 13 residues long. V gave up 4 bases and J gave up 6 bases, with 10 bases separating them. Germline V gives CDR1 LNHDA, CDR2 SQIVND (reference sequence). CDR3 DNA: TGTGCCAGTAGTACCCCCTCTCTCAATGAGCAGTTCTTC. It is translated as CASSTPSLNEQFF.

The sample holds one count of this clone. Other DNA sequences in this sample translate to the same CDR3. The gene calls are TRBV6-1 and TRBJ2-7; D call uncertain. V lost 3 bases and J 2 bases, leaving 8 bases between the germline ends. CDR3 length: 13 amino acids. The germline CDR1 and CDR2 sequences are MNHNS and SASEGT. DNA for the CDR3: TGTGCCAGCAGTGAGACGGCGACCTACGAGCAGTACTTC. Residues: CASSETATYEQYF.

The chain recombines TRBV7-9 with TRBJ2-1; D is unclear. With 1 base removed from V and 8 bases from J, the gap between germline ends came to 6 bases. This CDR3 has 12 amino acids. The V gene's germline CDR1 is SEHNR and CDR2 FQNEAQ (reference sequence). The CDR3 region has the DNA TGTGCCAGCAGCTTAGATGCCCATGAGCAGTTCTTC. It yields the protein CASSLDAHEQFF.